A selection of T cell receptor beta chains follows, all from one sample in a study of T cell repertoires in ileal Crohn's disease. The data were produced by immunoSEQ multiplex PCR, yet TCRdb's version contains in-frame clones alone and is incomplete. The sample shows some 16,000 clones, more than 65% of them seen only once. Material: ileal tissue. The receptor source for this set is an adult with Crohn's disease. CDR3s include the opening cysteine and the closing phenylalanine or tryptophan. D genes are given only for firm matches. Expanded clones are given a class, and other clones once, few, many or no size at all.

v_gene	j_gene	d_gene	len	abundance	CDR3aa	CDR3nt
TRBV6-5	TRBJ2-1	TRBD1	13	-	CASSLGQGGEQFF	TGTGCCAGCAGTTTAGGACAGGGCGGTGAGCAGTTCTTC
TRBV15	TRBJ1-4	-	15	few	CATSRVGRGDEKLFF	TGTGCCACCAGCAGAGTGGGGCGGGGGGATGAAAAACTGTTTTTT
TRBV6-5	TRBJ2-7	-	14	-	CASRRETASYEQYF	TGTGCCAGCAGGAGGGAAACAGCCTCCTACGAGCAGTACTTC
TRBV5-6	TRBJ2-2	TRBD2	17	-	CASSTGSGTYGTGELFF	TGTGCCAGCAGTACGGGTAGCGGGACCTATGGGACCGGGGAGCTGTTTTTT
TRBV10-3	TRBJ2-1	TRBD2	13	few	CAIGLAGRNEQFF	TGTGCCATCGGACTAGCGGGTCGCAATGAGCAGTTCTTC
TRBV19	TRBJ2-1	-	15	-	CASSIDLWGRGEQFF	TGTGCCAGTAGTATAGATCTTTGGGGCAGGGGAGAGCAGTTCTTC
TRBV2	TRBJ2-7	TRBD2	16	-	CASSEFSAGGLSEQYF	TGTGCCAGCAGTGAATTCTCGGCGGGGGGGCTCAGCGAGCAGTACTTC
TRBV30	TRBJ2-7	-	12	-	CAWSVQEVEQYF	TGTGCCTGGAGTGTACAAGAAGTCGAGCAGTACTTC
TRBV10-1	TRBJ2-7	-	9	-	CARPQEQYF	TGCGCCAGACCACAGGAGCAGTACTTC
TRBV28	TRBJ2-7	TRBD2	14	few	CASGGAGAGHEQYF	TGTGCCAGCGGAGGAGCGGGGGCCGGGCACGAGCAGTACTTC
TRBV29-1	TRBJ2-2	-	13	-	CSVRRGGTGELFF	TGCAGCGTTCGGCGGGGAGGCACCGGGGAGCTGTTTTTT
TRBV27	TRBJ2-3	-	14	-	CASSPQGMADTQYF	TGTGCCAGCAGTCCCCAGGGTATGGCGGATACGCAGTATTTT
TRBV19	TRBJ1-2	TRBD1	14	-	CASSKGTGHYGYTF	TGTGCCAGTAGTAAGGGGACAGGCCACTATGGCTACACCTTC
TRBV6-6	TRBJ2-7	-	15	-	CASSYNGQLSYEQYF	TGTGCCAGCAGTTACAACGGACAGTTATCCTACGAGCAGTACTTC
TRBV7-2	TRBJ2-2	TRBD2	14	-	CASRTSRITGELFF	TGTGCCAGCAGGACTAGCCGGATCACCGGGGAGCTGTTTTTT
TRBV30	TRBJ2-7	TRBD1	15	few	CAWDPGDRVSYEQYF	TGTGCCTGGGACCCCGGCGACAGGGTCTCCTACGAGCAGTACTTC
TRBV6-1	TRBJ1-1	TRBD1	14	few	CASSVQGVNTEAFF	TGTGCCAGCAGTGTACAGGGGGTGAACACTGAAGCTTTCTTT
TRBV10-3	TRBJ1-6	-	15	few	CAISESPGDNSPLHF	TGTGCCATCAGTGAGTCTCCAGGGGATAATTCACCCCTCCACTTT
TRBV10-3	TRBJ1-1	-	14	-	CAISPGQVDTEAFF	TGTGCCATCAGCCCTGGGCAGGTTGACACTGAAGCTTTCTTT
TRBV27	TRBJ2-7	TRBD2	12	-	CASSLREDEQYF	TGTGCCAGCAGTTTACGGGAGGACGAGCAGTACTTC
TRBV5-6	TRBJ1-2	-	15	-	CASTPRRRMNYGYTF	TGTGCCAGCACCCCTCGGAGGCGGATGAACTATGGCTACACCTTC
TRBV19	TRBJ2-2	-	13	-	CASRQGTTGELFF	TGTGCCAGTAGGCAGGGGACCACCGGGGAGCTGTTTTTT
TRBV6-1	TRBJ1-6	TRBD1	14	-	CASRAGQGNSPLHF	TGTGCCAGCAGGGCGGGACAGGGCAATTCACCCCTCCACTTT
TRBV7-6	TRBJ2-5	-	18	-	CASSLGRGKRQGIETQYF	TGTGCCAGCAGCTTAGGGAGGGGGAAGCGACAGGGAATAGAGACCCAGTACTTC
TRBV6-6	TRBJ2-4	-	12	-	CASSQGGGIQYF	TGTGCCAGCAGCCAAGGGGGTGGCATTCAGTACTTC
TRBV11-2	TRBJ2-2	-	13	-	CASSFRGTGELFF	TGTGCCAGCAGCTTCAGGGGCACCGGGGAGCTGTTTTTT
TRBV15	TRBJ1-2	-	15	-	CATSRDTYNLYGYTF	TGTGCCACCAGCAGAGATACGTACAACCTTTATGGCTACACCTTC
TRBV7-6	TRBJ2-5	TRBD2	15	-	CASSLWKGSGGTQYF	TGTGCCAGCAGCTTATGGAAAGGTAGCGGGGGGACCCAGTACTTC
TRBV30	TRBJ2-5	TRBD2	15	-	CAWTLAGGVLETQYF	TGTGCCTGGACTCTAGCGGGGGGTGTCCTGGAGACCCAGTACTTC